These 31 T cell receptor beta chains were sequenced from one sample in a study of blood T cell repertoires in COVID-19. TCRdb keeps only in-frame clones here, not all; method: immunoSEQ multiplex PCR. This table has roughly 140,000 clones, 85% to 90% appearing once. Sequences were obtained from peripheral blood. Source of these receptors: a human donor in a cohort sampled during active COVID-19.

The CDR3 sequence is CASSPRRTGNNQPQHF. The DNA for the CDR3 is TGTGCCAGCAGCCCACGAAGGACAGGCAACAATCAGCCCCAGCATTTT. This rearrangement joins TRBV7-8 to TRBJ1-5; the match to TRBD1 covers 7 bases. This CDR3 is built from 16 residues. In germline, CDR1 is SGHVS, CDR2 FQNEAQ. With V trimmed by 5 bases and J by 3 bases, 10 bases remained unmatched.

V is TRBV19 and J is TRBJ1-3; no clear D. CDR1 and CDR2 (germline): LNHDA, SQIVND (reference sequence). CDR3 length: 14 residues. The V end lost 0 bases, the J end lost 0 bases, and 3 bases lay between the germline ends. DNA for the CDR3: TGTGCCAGTAGTATAGACCGCTCTGGAAACACCATATATTTT. It is translated as CASSIDRSGNTIYF.

The chain joins TRBV29-1 to TRBJ2-3; TRBD1 matches 10 bases. After removal of 3 bases from V and 3 bases from J, the junction contained 6 bases not matched to a gene. In germline, CDR1 is SQVTM, CDR2 ANQGSEA. This CDR3 comprises 15 residues. CDR3 loop: CSVEMTGGRTDTQYF. The CDR3 coding sequence is TGCAGCGTTGAGATGACAGGGGGCAGAACAGATACGCAGTATTTT.

V and J are TRBV30 and TRBJ2-3; D perhaps matches TRBD1 (5 bases). The CDR3 length is 12 residues. The germline V gene encodes CDR1 GTSNPN and CDR2 SVGIG (reference sequence). V lost 5 bases, J lost 5 bases, and 11 bases lay in between. CDR3 sequence (DNA): TGTGCCTGGCATAGGGGCGGAGATACGCAGTATTTT. It is translated as CAWHRGGDTQYF.

The V call is TRBV27, the J call TRBJ1-2, with unresolved D. Germline V gene sequence: CDR1 MNHEY, CDR2 SMNVEV (reference sequence). The CDR3 runs to 12 residues. The V gene lost 2 bases and the J gene lost 6 bases, with 7 bases spanning the gap. The CDR3 region is CASSLPGNGYTF. The CDR3 bases are TGTGCCAGCAGTTTACCGGGAAATGGCTACACCTTC.

This clone was seen a handful of times. This chain uses TRBV28 with TRBJ1-5, with TRBD1 as a possible D gene (5 bases). V lost 3 bases to trimming and J lost 0 bases, with 9 bases between them. The germline V gene has CDR1 MDHEN and CDR2 SYDVKM. The CDR3 has 15 amino acids. In DNA form, the CDR3 reads TGTGCCAGCAGTTTGGGGGGTTATAGCAATCAGCCCCAGCATTTT. It translates to CASSLGGYSNQPQHF.

The chain links TRBV5-5 to TRBJ1-1; no clear D gene. Looked up from germline, CDR1 is SGHKS and CDR2 is YYEKEE (reference sequence). The V end was cut by 4 bases, the J end by 7 bases, with 20 bases between. The CDR3 length is 15 residues. The CDR3 protein is CASSLPRNPHGEAFF. The CDR3 bases are TGTGCCAGCAGCCTACCTAGAAACCCGCACGGTGAAGCTTTCTTT.

The V call is TRBV12-3 or TRBV12-4, the J call TRBJ2-1; 9 positions agree with TRBD1. CDR3 length: 13 amino acids. V was clipped by 3 bases and J by 10 bases; unmatched bases: 4. CDR3 nucleotides: TGTGCCAGCAGTTTGGGACAGGGTGGGGAGCAGTTCTTC. Translation gives CASSLGQGGEQFF.

The gene calls are TRBV6-5 and TRBJ2-7; D perhaps matches TRBD1 (5 bases). Germline V CDR1 and CDR2: MNHEY, SVGAGI. CDR3 length: 15 residues. V lost 0 bases, J lost 2 bases, and 11 bases lay in between. CDR3 coding DNA: TGTGCCAGCAGTTACTCGTTTCAGGGTGCCTACGAGCAGTACTTC. Residues: CASSYSFQGAYEQYF.

This chain joins TRBV2 and TRBJ2-3; 7 positions match TRBD2. CDR1 and CDR2 from the germline V gene are SNHLY and FYNNEI. The trim removed 3 bases at V and 1 base at J, leaving 7 bases unmatched. This CDR3 comprises 16 residues. CDR3: CASSDPPLAGTDTQYF. The CDR3 bases are TGTGCCAGCAGTGATCCGCCGCTAGCGGGCACAGATACGCAGTATTTT.

The V gene is TRBV5-4, the J gene TRBJ2-5; D call uncertain. Germline-derived CDR1 and CDR2 are SGHNT and YYREEE (reference sequence). This CDR3 is built from 13 residues. Trimming took off 4 bases at V and 5 bases at J, with 12 bases between the two ends. The DNA of the CDR3 is TGTGCCAGCAGCATCAGAGGTTTGGAGACCCAGTACTTC. As protein: CASSIRGLETQYF.

The chain links TRBV7-8 to TRBJ2-4, with 8 nucleotides matching TRBD2. V was clipped by 4 bases and J by 1 base; unmatched bases: 9. This CDR3 region has 17 residues. Germline loops: CDR1 SGHVS, CDR2 FQNEAQ. CDR3 sequence (DNA): TGTGCCAGCAGCTCCTCGGGCCAGCGGGGGGCCAAAAACATTCAGTACTTC. Protein: CASSSSGQRGAKNIQYF.

A single count supports this clone. This rearrangement joins TRBV27 to TRBJ2-7; D ambiguous. The CDR3 consists of 15 residues. The V gene lost 0 bases and the J gene lost 6 bases, with 15 bases spanning the gap. Germline V lookup: CDR1 MNHEY, CDR2 SMNVEV (reference sequence). The CDR3 DNA reads as TGTGCCAGCAGTTTATCATACCTAGTCCTTGGCGAGCAGTACTTC. This sequence encodes CASSLSYLVLGEQYF.

The gene calls are TRBV10-3 and TRBJ1-5; D may be TRBD1 (5 bases). CDR1 is ENHRY, CDR2 SYGVKD, per germline. The CDR3 consists of 13 residues. Between the trimmed V and J ends, which lost 4 bases and 3 bases, there was a span of 7 bases. In nucleotides, the CDR3 is TGTGCCATCAGTGGCAGGGACAATCAGCCCCAGCATTTT. This codes for CAISGRDNQPQHF.

This chain links TRBV5-1 with TRBJ2-7; 9 positions match TRBD1. The CDR3 spans 19 residues. Germline lookup yields CDR1 SGHRS and CDR2 YFSETQ. V trimming: 4 bases; J trimming: 4 bases; junction bases outside the gene matches: 21. CDR3 residues: CASSTGQGSSAGHLYEQYF. Here the CDR3 DNA reads TGCGCCAGCAGCACAGGACAGGGGTCATCCGCGGGACATCTTTACGAGCAGTACTTC. Variable domain in full (rest from reference TRBV5-1 and TRBJ2-7): KAGVTQTPRYLIKTRGQQVTLSCSPISGHRSVSWYQQTPGQGLQFLFEYFSETQRNKGNFPGRFSGRQFSNSRSEMNVSTLELGDSALYLCASSTGQGSSAGHLYEQYFGPGTRLTVT.

The gene calls are TRBV10-3 and TRBJ2-1; D remains ambiguous. The germline V and J ends were trimmed by 3 bases and 7 bases, with 10 bases remaining between them. The CDR3 has 13 amino acids. The V gene's germline CDR1 is ENHRY and CDR2 SYGVKD. The CDR3, as DNA: TGTGCCATCAGTGAACCGCGGTTTAATGAGCAGTTCTTC. Encoded protein: CAISEPRFNEQFF.

The V and J genes are TRBV30 and TRBJ2-2; D gene uncertain. The length of the CDR3 is 14 residues. V gave up 0 bases and J gave up 9 bases, with 14 bases separating them. Germline-derived CDR1 and CDR2 are GTSNPN and SVGIG (reference sequence). This chain's CDR3 is CAWSVPDLLRELFF. CDR3 coding DNA: TGTGCCTGGAGTGTCCCCGATCTACTGCGGGAGCTGTTTTTT.

This chain connects TRBV7-9 to TRBJ2-1; the match to TRBD1 covers 7 bases. Germline V gene lookup returns CDR1 SEHNR and CDR2 FQNEAQ (reference sequence). The length of the CDR3 is 13 residues. V was pared by 10 bases and J by 5 bases, with 8 bases of the junction left unmatched. This chain's CDR3 is CATLVTGNNEQFF. The CDR3 DNA reads TGTGCCACCCTCGTGACAGGGAACAATGAGCAGTTCTTC.

This sequence joins TRBV5-5 and TRBJ1-6; maybe TRBD1 (6 bases). Trimming cost V 7 bases and J 7 bases, with 15 bases left between them. From germline, CDR1 is SGHKS and CDR2 YYEKEE (reference sequence). This CDR3 contains 14 residues. This CDR3 reads CASLLETGNSPLHF. CDR3 sequence (DNA): TGTGCCAGCTTGTTGGAGACAGGAAATTCACCCCTCCACTTT.

V and J are TRBV11-2 and TRBJ2-1; the match to TRBD2 covers 9 bases. Germline values: CDR1 SGHAT, CDR2 FQNNGV. This CDR3 spans 16 amino acids. After removal of 5 bases from V and 0 bases from J, the junction contained 5 bases not matched to a gene. CDR3 bases: TGTGCCAGCAGCCGATGGACTAGCGCCTCCTACAATGAGCAGTTCTTC. This gives the protein CASSRWTSASYNEQFF.

This rearrangement joins TRBV13 to TRBJ2-5, with TRBD2 matching 7 bases. The germline gives CDR1 PRHDT, CDR2 FYEKMQ (reference sequence). CDR3 size: 14 residues. V lost 4 bases, J lost 2 bases, and 4 bases stayed unmatched. The CDR3 nucleotides are TGTGCCAGCAGCTCCCAGCGGGATCAAGAGACCCAGTACTTC. Translation gives CASSSQRDQETQYF.

About this clone itself: This sample includes further DNA sequences coding for the same CDR3. The chain joins TRBV9 to TRBJ2-3; D is perhaps TRBD2 (6 bases). The CDR3 contains 16 residues. From germline, CDR1 is SGDLS and CDR2 YYNGEE. V gave up 0 bases and J gave up 0 bases, with 11 bases separating them. For the CDR3, the DNA is TGTGCCAGCAGCGTAGATAACGGGGGTAGCACAGATACGCAGTATTTT. It is translated as CASSVDNGGSTDTQYF.

This clone occurred a few times. The chain joins TRBV2 to TRBJ1-5; 8 nucleotides agree with TRBD1. CDR3 length: 16 amino acids. V was pared by 3 bases and J by 4 bases, with 8 bases of the junction left unmatched. CDR1 and CDR2 from the germline V gene are SNHLY and FYNNEI. In DNA form, the CDR3 reads TGTGCCAGCAGTGAGAGCCGGACAGGGACAAATCAGCCCCAGCATTTT. Translated, it gives CASSESRTGTNQPQHF.

The chain links TRBV5-4 to TRBJ2-7, with D unclear. Germline V gene data show CDR1 as SGHNT and CDR2 as YYREEE (reference sequence). CDR3 size: 13 residues. V was cut by 0 bases and J by 2 bases, with 6 bases left in between. The CDR3 here is CASSLDSTYEQYF. The CDR3 region has the DNA TGTGCCAGCAGCTTGGACAGTACCTACGAGCAGTACTTC.

Concerning this clone: The same CDR3 arises from other DNA sequences in this sample as well. The chain joins TRBV4-3 to TRBJ2-7, with D perhaps TRBD1 (6 bases). Trimming stripped 0 bases from V and 3 bases from J, with 6 bases between. The CDR3 runs to 13 residues. From germline, CDR1 is LGHNA and CDR2 YSLEER. The CDR3 region is CASSQDRGYEQYF. CDR3 in DNA: TGCGCCAGCAGCCAAGACAGGGGCTACGAGCAGTACTTC.

The rearrangement links TRBV6-5 to TRBJ2-1; perhaps TRBD1 as D (6 bases). The germline V gene encodes CDR1 MNHEY and CDR2 SVGAGI. This CDR3 spans 14 amino acids. V was shortened by 10 bases and J by 2 bases, with 15 bases between the two germline ends. The CDR3 here is CAISRQATYNEQFF. CDR3 DNA sequence: TGTGCCATTTCAAGACAGGCAACCTACAATGAGCAGTTCTTC.

This chain connects TRBV19 to TRBJ2-7, with D hard to call. CDR1 and CDR2 from the germline V gene are LNHDA and SQIVND (reference sequence). V was pared by 6 bases and J by 4 bases, with 19 bases between. The CDR3 totals 15 residues. This CDR3 is CASSTLEAPSYEQYF. CDR3 DNA sequence: TGTGCCAGTAGCACCCTCGAAGCCCCTAGTTACGAGCAGTACTTC. Full variable domain (remainder filled in from reference TRBV19 and TRBJ2-7): DGGITQSPKYLFRKEGQNVTLSCEQNLNHDAMYWYRQDPGQGLRLIYYSQIVNDFQKGDIAEGYSVSREKKESFPLTVTSAQKNPTAFYLCASSTLEAPSYEQYFGPGTRLTVT.

The chain combines TRBV4-2 with TRBJ2-6; D may be TRBD2 (7 bases). Trimming removed 8 bases from V and 4 bases from J, with 18 bases in between. Looked up from germline, CDR1 is LGHNA and CDR2 is YNFKEQ. CDR3 length: 16 residues. The CDR3 sequence is CASSMVGGLGANVLTF. CDR3 nucleotides: TGTGCCAGCTCTATGGTAGGGGGACTAGGGGCCAACGTCCTGACTTTC.

This clone was seen once. V usage is TRBV5-3 and J usage is TRBJ2-1; tentatively, D is TRBD2 (6 bases). TRBV5-3 is an open reading frame whose function is uncertain. CDR3 length equals 17 residues. The ends were cut back, 3 bases at V and 3 bases at J, with 19 bases in the middle. The CDR3 sequence is CARSWARGTAIYNEQFF. CDR3 DNA sequence: TGTGCCAGAAGCTGGGCCCGGGGGACGGCAATCTACAATGAGCAGTTCTTC.

CDR3 in amino acids: CASSDPQNSNQPQHF. The CDR3 nucleotides are TGTGCCAGCAGTGATCCCCAGAATAGCAATCAGCCCCAGCATTTT. This chain links TRBV25-1 with TRBJ1-5; D uncertain. Germline CDR1 MGHDK, CDR2 SYGVNS. CDR3 length equals 15 residues. V shed 3 bases and J shed 0 bases, with 9 bases lying between them.

The chain links TRBV6-2 or TRBV6-3 to TRBJ2-7; perhaps TRBD2 as D (6 bases). The CDR3 runs to 14 residues. CDR1 and CDR2 from the germline V gene are MNHEY and SVGEGT. The V end was cut by 3 bases, the J end by 4 bases, with 13 bases between. CDR3 DNA: TGTGCCAGCAGTTATGACAATGCGGGATACGAGCAGTACTTC. Protein product: CASSYDNAGYEQYF.